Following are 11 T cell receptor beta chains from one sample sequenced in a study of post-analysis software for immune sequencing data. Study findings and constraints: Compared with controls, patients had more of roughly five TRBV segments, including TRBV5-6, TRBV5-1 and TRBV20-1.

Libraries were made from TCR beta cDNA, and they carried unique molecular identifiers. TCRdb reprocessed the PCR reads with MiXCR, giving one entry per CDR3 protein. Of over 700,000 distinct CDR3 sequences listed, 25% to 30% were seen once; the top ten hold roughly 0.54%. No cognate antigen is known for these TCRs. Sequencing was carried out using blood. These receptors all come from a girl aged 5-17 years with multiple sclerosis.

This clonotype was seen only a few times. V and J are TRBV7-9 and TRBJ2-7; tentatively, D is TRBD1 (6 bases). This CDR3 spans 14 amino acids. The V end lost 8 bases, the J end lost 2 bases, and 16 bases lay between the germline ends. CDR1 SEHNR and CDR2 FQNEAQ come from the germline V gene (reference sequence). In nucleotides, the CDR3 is TGTGCCAGCGGACTCGTTGGGGGCACCTACGAGCAGTACTTC. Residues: CASGLVGGTYEQYF.

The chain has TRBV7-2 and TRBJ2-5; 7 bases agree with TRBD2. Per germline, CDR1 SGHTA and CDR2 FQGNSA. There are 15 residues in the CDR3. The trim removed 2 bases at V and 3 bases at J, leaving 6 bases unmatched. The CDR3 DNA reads TGTGCCAGCAGCTTAAGCGGGCTAGCGGAAGAGACCCAGTACTTC. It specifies CASSLSGLAEETQYF.

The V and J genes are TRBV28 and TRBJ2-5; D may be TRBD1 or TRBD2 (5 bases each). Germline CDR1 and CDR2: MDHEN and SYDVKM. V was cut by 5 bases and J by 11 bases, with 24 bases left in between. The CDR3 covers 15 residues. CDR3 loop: CASSGYGTDDYGQYF. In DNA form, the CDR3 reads TGTGCCAGCAGTGGATACGGGACGGACGATTACGGGCAGTACTTC.

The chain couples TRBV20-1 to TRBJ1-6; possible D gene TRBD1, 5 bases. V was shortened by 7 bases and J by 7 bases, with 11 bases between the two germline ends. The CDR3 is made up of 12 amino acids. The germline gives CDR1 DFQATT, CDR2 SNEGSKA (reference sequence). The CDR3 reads CSGRVWNSPLHF. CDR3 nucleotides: TGCAGTGGCAGGGTGTGGAATTCACCCCTCCACTTT.

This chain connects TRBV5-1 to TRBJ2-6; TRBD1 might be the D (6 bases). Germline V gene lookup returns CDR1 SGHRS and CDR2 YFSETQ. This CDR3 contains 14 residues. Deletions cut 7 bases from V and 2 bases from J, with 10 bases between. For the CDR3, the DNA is TGCGCCAGCGCCACAGGGACTGGGGCCAACGTCCTGACTTTC. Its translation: CASATGTGANVLTF.

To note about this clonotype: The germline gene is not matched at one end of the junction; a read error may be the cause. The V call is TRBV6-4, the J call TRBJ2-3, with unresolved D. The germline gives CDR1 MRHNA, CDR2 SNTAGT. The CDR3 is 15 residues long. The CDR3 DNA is TGTGTCAGCAGTGACTCGTTAGGGTCCGCAGATACGCAGTATTTT. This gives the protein CVSSDSLGSADTQYF.

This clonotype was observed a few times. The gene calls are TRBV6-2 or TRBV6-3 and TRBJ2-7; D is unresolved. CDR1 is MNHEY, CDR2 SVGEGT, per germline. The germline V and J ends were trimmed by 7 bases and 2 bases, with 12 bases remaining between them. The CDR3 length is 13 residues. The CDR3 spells CASNLNLAYEQYF. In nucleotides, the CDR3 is TGTGCCAGCAACCTAAATCTGGCCTACGAGCAGTACTTC.

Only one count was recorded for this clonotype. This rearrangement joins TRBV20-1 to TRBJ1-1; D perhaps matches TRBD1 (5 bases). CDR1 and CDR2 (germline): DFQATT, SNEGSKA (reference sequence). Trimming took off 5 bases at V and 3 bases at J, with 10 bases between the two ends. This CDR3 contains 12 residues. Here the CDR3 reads CSARRGHTEAFF. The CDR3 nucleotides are TGCAGTGCTCGCCGGGGACACACTGAAGCTTTCTTT.

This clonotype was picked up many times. The CDR3 is CSAGGAAGFSYNEQFF. The DNA for the CDR3 is TGCAGTGCCGGGGGGGCGGCTGGATTCTCCTACAATGAGCAGTTCTTC. The rearrangement links TRBV20-1 to TRBJ2-1, with 8 bases aligning to TRBD2. Per the germline V gene, CDR1 is DFQATT and CDR2 is SNEGSKA (reference sequence). This CDR3 comprises 16 residues. The V and J ends lost 6 bases and 0 bases, in that order; junction bases with no gene match: 10.

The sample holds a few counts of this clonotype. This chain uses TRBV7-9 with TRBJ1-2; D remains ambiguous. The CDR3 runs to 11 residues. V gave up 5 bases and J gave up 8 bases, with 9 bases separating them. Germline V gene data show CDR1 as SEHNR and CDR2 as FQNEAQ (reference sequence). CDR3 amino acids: CASSPEVGYTF. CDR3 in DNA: TGTGCCAGCAGCCCCGAGGTCGGCTACACCTTC.

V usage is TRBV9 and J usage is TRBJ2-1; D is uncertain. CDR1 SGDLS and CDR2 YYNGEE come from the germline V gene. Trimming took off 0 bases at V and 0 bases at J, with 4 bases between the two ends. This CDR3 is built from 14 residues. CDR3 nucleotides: TGTGCCAGCAGCGTAGCGGCCTCCTACAATGAGCAGTTCTTC. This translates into CASSVAASYNEQFF.